What follows are 21 T cell receptor beta chains derived from one specimen sequenced in a study of Ad26.COV2.S vaccination and SARS-CoV-2 variants. As to treatment: roughly 20 received Ad26.COV2.S at low or high dose, single or two shots; 5 received placebo; per-sample allocation not given. Sampling happened 63 days after the first vaccine or placebo injection. Sequencing was performed with immunoSEQ multiplex PCR; in TCRdb, only in-frame clones are kept and a portion is missing. The sample consists of hundreds of thousands of clones, 70% to 90% of them appearing once. The material was peripheral blood, obtained in a trial of Ad26.COV2.S vaccine versus placebo. The source is a person between 18 and 65 years old who received the Ad26.COV2.S COVID-19 vaccine or a placebo.

The V call is TRBV5-1, the J call TRBJ2-2, with no clear D. Trimming removed 4 bases from V and 7 bases from J, with 8 bases in between. CDR1 is SGHRS and CDR2 is YFSETQ in the germline V gene. The CDR3 consists of 12 residues. The CDR3 sequence is CASSVSGGELFF. The CDR3 coding sequence is TGCGCCAGCAGCGTCTCTGGCGGGGAGCTGTTTTTT.

The genes are TRBV4-1 and TRBJ2-1; TRBD2 is a possible D gene (6 bases). The CDR3 sequence is 16 residues long. Trimming pared 0 bases from V and 0 bases from J, leaving 9 bases between. Germline loops: CDR1 MGHRA, CDR2 YSYEKL. DNA for the CDR3: TGCGCCAGCAGCCAAGATCGGGGGAGCTCCTACAATGAGCAGTTCTTC. Residues: CASSQDRGSSYNEQFF.

The chain links TRBV7-9 to TRBJ2-3, with D tentatively TRBD1 (5 bases). The CDR3 totals 15 residues. Germline V gene data show CDR1 as SEHNR and CDR2 as FQNEAQ (reference sequence). V was shortened by 5 bases and J by 2 bases, with 14 bases between the two germline ends. DNA for the CDR3: TGTGCCAGCAGCCAGGGTCAGGGCCTCACAGATACGCAGTATTTT. This gives the protein CASSQGQGLTDTQYF.

J is TRBJ2-1 and V is TRBV28, with TRBD2 matching 10 bases. The germline CDR1 and CDR2 sequences are MDHEN and SYDVKM. The V and J ends lost 4 bases and 1 base, in that order; junction bases with no gene match: 7. This CDR3 contains 17 residues. The CDR3 loop is CASSSLAGVISYNEQFF. CDR3 nucleotide sequence: TGTGCCAGCAGTTCGCTAGCGGGAGTCATTTCCTACAATGAGCAGTTCTTC.

The V and J genes are TRBV3-1 (or the pseudogene TRBV3-2) and TRBJ2-7; D remains ambiguous. The CDR3 length is 13 residues. V was clipped by 6 bases and J by 0 bases, with 9 bases between them. Germline lookup yields CDR1 LGHDT and CDR2 YNNKEL (reference sequence). Here the CDR3 reads CASRPGSSYEQYF. DNA of the CDR3: TGTGCCAGCAGACCCGGGTCCTCCTACGAGCAGTACTTC.

This clone was counted only a few times. This may be a read error: a much more frequent sequence differs by one nucleotide. The same CDR3 is also encoded by other DNA sequences in this sample. The V call is TRBV12-3 or TRBV12-4, the J call TRBJ2-7; perhaps TRBD2 as D (5 bases). The CDR3 is 11 residues long. Trimming shortened V by 6 bases and J by 3 bases, and 6 bases separated the two germline ends. The CDR3 nucleotides are TGTGCCAGCAGCCGGGGCTACGAGCAGTACTTC. Its translation is CASSRGYEQYF.

J is TRBJ2-5 and V is TRBV19; D is unresolved. The germline V gene encodes CDR1 LNHDA and CDR2 SQIVND (reference sequence). CDR3 size: 11 residues. The V gene lost 9 bases and the J gene lost 10 bases, with 15 bases spanning the gap. The DNA for the CDR3 is TGTGCCAGCTCGGACCTGGTCGGCCAGTACTTC. Translation gives CASSDLVGQYF.

The chain has TRBV6-5 and TRBJ1-2; a weak D match, TRBD1 (5 bases). V shed 3 bases and J shed 2 bases, with 13 bases lying between them. This CDR3 is built from 15 residues. The germline CDR1 and CDR2 sequences are MNHEY and SVGAGI. This CDR3 is CASSYFPRDNYGYTF. CDR3 DNA: TGTGCCAGCAGTTATTTCCCCAGGGACAACTATGGCTACACCTTC.

This chain links TRBV30 with TRBJ2-4, with 11 bases fitting TRBD1. CDR3 length equals 15 residues. J gave up 6 bases and V 2 bases, and 6 bases lay outside the gene matches. CDR1 GTSNPN and CDR2 SVGIG come from the germline V gene (reference sequence). The CDR3 is CAWSNGQGAVNIQYF. The CDR3 DNA sequence: TGTGCCTGGAGTAATGGACAGGGGGCGGTAAACATTCAGTACTTC.

This clone appeared a single time. CDR3 residues: CASSEGGQGPYEQYF. CDR3 DNA sequence: TGTGCCAGCAGTGAAGGAGGTCAGGGCCCCTACGAGCAGTACTTC. The chain joins TRBV2 to TRBJ2-7; D is perhaps TRBD1 (5 bases). V lost 1 base and J lost 2, with 12 bases in between. Germline V gives CDR1 SNHLY, CDR2 FYNNEI. CDR3 length equals 15 residues.

The rearrangement links TRBV5-4 to TRBJ2-5; weak D call: TRBD2 (5 bases). This CDR3 has 15 amino acids. The V end was cut by 4 bases, the J end by 4 bases, with 17 bases between. The germline CDR1 and CDR2 sequences are SGHNT and YYREEE (reference sequence). CDR3 nucleotides: TGTGCCAGCAGCGCGTGGCTAGCTTTGGGAGAGACCCAGTACTTC. Protein sequence: CASSAWLALGETQYF.

The DNA for the CDR3 is TGTGCCAGTAGTATTGTGAGGTCCGGGGAGCTGTTTTTT. Translating it yields CASSIVRSGELFF. The chain has TRBV19 and TRBJ2-2, with no clear D. Germline values: CDR1 LNHDA, CDR2 SQIVND (reference sequence). The CDR3 has 13 amino acids. V was shortened by 3 bases and J by 6 bases, with 8 bases between the two germline ends. Supplemented by reference TRBV19 and TRBJ2-2, the full variable domain reads DGGITQSPKYLFRKEGQNVTLSCEQNLNHDAMYWYRQDPGQGLRLIYYSQIVNDFQKGDIAEGYSVSREKKESFPLTVTSAQKNPTAFYLCASSIVRSGELFFGEGSRLTVL.

This chain connects TRBV10-3 to TRBJ2-7; tentative D call: TRBD1 (5 bases). The V gene's germline CDR1 is ENHRY and CDR2 SYGVKD. The V gene lost 0 bases and the J gene lost 3 bases, with 18 bases spanning the gap. The CDR3 spans 17 residues. The CDR3 DNA reads as TGTGCCATCAGTGAGTCGATAAGGACACTATCCTACTACGAGCAGTACTTC. Translation: CAISESIRTLSYYEQYF.

The rearrangement uses TRBV4-3 and TRBJ2-5; no clear D. Trimming removed 1 base at V and 5 bases at J, with 11 bases between. Germline CDR1 is LGHNA and CDR2 is YSLEER. There are 14 residues in the CDR3. CDR3 sequence reads: CASSQGLVVETQYF. Here the CDR3 DNA reads TGCGCCAGCAGCCAAGGGCTAGTTGTTGAGACCCAGTACTTC.

Only a few counts were recorded for this clone. The J gene is TRBJ2-2, the V gene TRBV6-6; D might be TRBD2 (5 bases). The CDR3 runs to 13 residues. Germline CDR1 and CDR2: MNHNY and SVGAGI (reference sequence). V lost 6 bases to trimming and J lost 6 bases, with 11 bases between them. The CDR3 DNA reads TGTGCCAGCAGACTAACTAGTCCCGGGGAGCTGTTTTTT. It yields the protein CASRLTSPGELFF.

This chain connects TRBV13 to TRBJ2-7; D possibly corresponds to TRBD1 (6 bases). V was trimmed by 4 bases and J by 4 bases, leaving 26 bases between them. The CDR3 contains 18 residues. The V gene's germline CDR1 is PRHDT and CDR2 FYEKMQ (reference sequence). The CDR3: CASSSQEFNRVSGYEQYF. CDR3 in DNA: TGTGCCAGCAGCTCACAAGAATTCAACAGGGTCTCCGGGTACGAGCAGTACTTC.

The J gene is TRBJ2-1, the V gene TRBV5-4, with TRBD2 as a possible D gene (5 bases). The germline gives CDR1 SGHNT, CDR2 YYREEE (reference sequence). This CDR3 has 13 amino acids. V lost 5 bases, J lost 8 bases, and 14 bases lay in between. The CDR3 bases are TGTGCCAGCAGACCGGCCCTAGCATATGAGCAGTTCTTC. Residues: CASRPALAYEQFF.

V gene TRBV7-2 combines with J gene TRBJ1-2; D is unresolved. The V gene's germline CDR1 is SGHTA and CDR2 FQGNSA. The V and J ends lost 5 bases and 3 bases respectively, with 13 bases between them. CDR3 size: 14 residues. The chain's CDR3 is CASSMLHTDYGYTF. DNA for the CDR3: TGTGCCAGCAGCATGCTCCACACGGACTATGGCTACACCTTC. Complete variable domain (other parts from reference TRBV7-2 and TRBJ1-2): GAGVSQSPSNKVTEKGKDVELRCDPISGHTALYWYRQSLGQGLEFLIYFQGNSAPDKSGLPSDRFSAERTGGSVSTLTIQRTQQEDSAVYLCASSMLHTDYGYTFGSGTRLTVV.

The DNA of the CDR3 is TGTGCCAGCAGCTTAGATGGGGGATCTCAGCCCCAGCATTTT. Its translation is CASSLDGGSQPQHF. V is TRBV7-2 and J is TRBJ1-5; possibly TRBD1 for D (5 bases). Germline values: CDR1 SGHTA, CDR2 FQGNSA. The V end lost 1 base, the J end lost 6 bases, and 10 bases lay between the germline ends. This CDR3 region has 14 residues.

The V gene is TRBV7-2, the J gene TRBJ2-5; D is unresolved. V shed 1 base and J shed 0 bases, with 3 bases lying between them. This CDR3 is 13 amino acids long. From germline, CDR1 is SGHTA and CDR2 FQGNSA. The CDR3 sequence: CASSLGNQETQYF. The CDR3 region has the DNA TGTGCCAGCAGCTTAGGGAACCAAGAGACCCAGTACTTC.

CDR3 in DNA: TGTGCCAGCAGCGTCGACAGGTGGAGCTCCTACGAGCAGTACTTC. Protein product: CASSVDRWSSYEQYF. The rearrangement uses TRBV7-2 and TRBJ2-7; tentative D call: TRBD1 (6 bases). The V gene's germline CDR1 is SGHTA and CDR2 FQGNSA. CDR3 length: 15 residues. Deletions cut 5 bases from V and 0 bases from J, with 14 bases between. Based on the CDR3 plus reference TRBV7-2 and TRBJ2-7, the full variable domain is GAGVSQSPSNKVTEKGKDVELRCDPISGHTALYWYRQSLGQGLEFLIYFQGNSAPDKSGLPSDRFSAERTGGSVSTLTIQRTQQEDSAVYLCASSVDRWSSYEQYFGPGTRLTVT.